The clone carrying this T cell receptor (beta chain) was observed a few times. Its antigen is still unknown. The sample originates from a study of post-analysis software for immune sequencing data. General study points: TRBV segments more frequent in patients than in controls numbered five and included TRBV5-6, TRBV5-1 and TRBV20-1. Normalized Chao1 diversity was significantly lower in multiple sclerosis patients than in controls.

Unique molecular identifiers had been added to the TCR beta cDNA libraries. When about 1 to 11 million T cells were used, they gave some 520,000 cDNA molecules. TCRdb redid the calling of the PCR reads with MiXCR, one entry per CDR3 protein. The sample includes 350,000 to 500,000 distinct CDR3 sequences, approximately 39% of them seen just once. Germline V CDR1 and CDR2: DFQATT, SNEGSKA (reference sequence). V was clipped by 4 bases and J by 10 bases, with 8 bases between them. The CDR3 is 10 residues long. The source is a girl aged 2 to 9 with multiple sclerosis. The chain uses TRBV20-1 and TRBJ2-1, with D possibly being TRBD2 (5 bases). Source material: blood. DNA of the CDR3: TGCAGTGCTAACAAGCGGGAGCAGTTCTTC. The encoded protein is CSANKREQFF.